The rows below give T cell receptor beta chains drawn from one sample of a study of response to subunit inactivated influenza vaccine. TCRdb re-derived calls from the RT-PCR reads in MiXCR, one entry per CDR3 protein. The data hold approximately 290,000 distinct CDR3 sequences, with about 20% observed a single time. The sequencing here drew on PBMCs from blood, taken 21 months after vaccination. These receptors came from a man aged 45-69 years who received an inactivated influenza vaccine. Both conserved end residues are part of each CDR3. Each record gives: D gene, V gene, J gene, clone size, CDR3 DNA, CDR3 protein. D genes are given only for firm matches. Some rows mark clone size as missing; the rest say once, few, many or name a class of expanded clone.

-	TRBV12-3/TRBV12-4	TRBJ2-1	few	TGTGCCAGCAGTGAAAACAGGGGAGGAAGACTCTTC	CASSENRGGRLF
-	TRBV5-1	TRBJ1-1	-	TGCGCCAGCAGCGTGGGACTCGGGGCTAACACTGAAGCTTTCTTT	CASSVGLGANTEAFF
-	TRBV20-1	TRBJ1-2	-	TGCAGTGCCCCCAGGGGAGCTAACTATGGCTACACCTTC	CSAPRGANYGYTF
-	TRBV11-2	TRBJ2-5	-	TGTGCCAGCAGCCCGCGGGGAGGGGGCCTAGAGACCCAGTACTTC	CASSPRGGGLETQYF
TRBD1	TRBV4-1	TRBJ2-7	few	TGCGCCAGCAGCCGGACAGGGCTCGAGCAGTACTTC	CASSRTGLEQYF
-	TRBV12-3/TRBV12-4	TRBJ2-3	-	TGTGCCAGCAGTTTAGCCGGGGTTACCGGGGGGCGCACAGATACGCAGTATTTT	CASSLAGVTGGRTDTQYF
TRBD1	TRBV27	TRBJ1-2	-	TGTGCCAGCAGTTCACGGGACAGCGGCTATGGCTACACCTTC	CASSSRDSGYGYTF
TRBD2	TRBV4-2	TRBJ2-3	few	TGTGCCAGCAGCCAAGGATCCAGCGGGGGGGATTTAGATACGCAGTATTTT	CASSQGSSGGDLDTQYF
-	TRBV29-1	TRBJ2-5	-	TGCAGCGTGGAGGGAATTAACAAAGAGACCCAGTACTTC	CSVEGINKETQYF
TRBD1	TRBV7-8	TRBJ2-3	-	TGTGCCAGCAGCTTCCAAACAGGGGGCGCGGCAGATACGCAGTATTTT	CASSFQTGGAADTQYF
-	TRBV6-1	TRBJ2-3	-	TGTGCCAGCAGGGCCGGGACACCGAGCACAGATACGCAGTATTTT	CASRAGTPSTDTQYF
-	TRBV29-1	TRBJ2-3	-	TGCAGCGTTGAAGATCTGAGGGTCAGCTCTCCAGATACGCAGTATTTT	CSVEDLRVSSPDTQYF
-	TRBV20-1	TRBJ1-2	few	TGCAGTGCTAGTGAGGACCCCTCGAGCGGCTACACCTTC	CSASEDPSSGYTF
-	TRBV6-5	TRBJ1-3	-	TGTGCCAGCAGTCTATCGAACCTGCCGGGCTCTGGAAACACCATATATTTT	CASSLSNLPGSGNTIYF
-	TRBV7-2	TRBJ2-1	many	TGTGCCAGCAGCTCCGGACCCCACAATGAGCAGTTCTTC	CASSSGPHNEQFF
-	TRBV4-3	TRBJ1-1	few	TGCGCCAGCAGCCAAGACCCCCTCGGGGGGCTGGCTTTCTTT	CASSQDPLGGLAFF
TRBD2	TRBV5-1	TRBJ2-7	few	TGCGCCAGCACGCCCTGGGGCGGGGGTTCCTACGAGCAGTACTTC	CASTPWGGGSYEQYF
-	TRBV4-1	TRBJ1-3	many	TGCGCCAGCAGCCAAGATCTGTTCCGGGGCTCTGGAAACACCATATATTTT	CASSQDLFRGSGNTIYF
-	TRBV25-1	TRBJ1-2	-	TGTGCCAGCAGTGAGGCAGGGGACCACTATGGCTACACCTTC	CASSEAGDHYGYTF
TRBD1	TRBV2	TRBJ1-2	few	TGTGCCAGTACACTCTCCCCCGGGACAGGGGATGGCTACACCTTC	CASTLSPGTGDGYTF
TRBD1	TRBV6-1	TRBJ1-2	many	TGTGCCAGCAGCCAGGCTCGGACAGGGATTTATGGCTACACCTTC	CASSQARTGIYGYTF
-	TRBV3-1	TRBJ1-4	few	TGTGCCAGCAGCCAATCCGGTCGTAGAGAAAAACTGTTTTTT	CASSQSGRREKLFF
-	TRBV29-1	TRBJ2-1	few	TGCAGCGTTGCGAGGGGAAACAATGAGCAGTTCTTC	CSVARGNNEQFF
-	TRBV12-3/TRBV12-4	TRBJ1-5	-	TGTGCCAGCAGTTTTTCGGGGAACAATCAGCCCCAGCATTTT	CASSFSGNNQPQHF
-	TRBV5-6	TRBJ1-5	many	TGTGCCAGCAGCTTGACCACTATAGACAGGCATCAGCCCCAGCATTTT	CASSLTTIDRHQPQHF
-	TRBV20-1	TRBJ1-5	few	TGCAGTGCTAGAGTCTCCGGGACCGTCAATCAGCCCCAGCATTTT	CSARVSGTVNQPQHF
-	TRBV15	TRBJ1-5	-	TGTGCCACCAGCAATTTGGGCAATCAGGCCCAGCATTTT	CATSNLGNQAQHF
-	TRBV20-1	TRBJ2-3	few	TGCAGTGCCGGGAAGCATAGCACAGATACGCAGTATTTT	CSAGKHSTDTQYF
-	TRBV6-5	TRBJ1-2	-	TGTGCCAGCAGTTACTCCGCAGGGATCTATGGCTACACCTTC	CASSYSAGIYGYTF
-	TRBV10-3	TRBJ2-5	few	TGTGCCATCAGTGATATGGGGGGTCGAGAGACCCAGTACTTC	CAISDMGGRETQYF
-	TRBV15	TRBJ2-2	-	TGTGCCACCAGCAGAGATAGGGGGTTGGCCGGGGAGCTGTTTTTT	CATSRDRGLAGELFF